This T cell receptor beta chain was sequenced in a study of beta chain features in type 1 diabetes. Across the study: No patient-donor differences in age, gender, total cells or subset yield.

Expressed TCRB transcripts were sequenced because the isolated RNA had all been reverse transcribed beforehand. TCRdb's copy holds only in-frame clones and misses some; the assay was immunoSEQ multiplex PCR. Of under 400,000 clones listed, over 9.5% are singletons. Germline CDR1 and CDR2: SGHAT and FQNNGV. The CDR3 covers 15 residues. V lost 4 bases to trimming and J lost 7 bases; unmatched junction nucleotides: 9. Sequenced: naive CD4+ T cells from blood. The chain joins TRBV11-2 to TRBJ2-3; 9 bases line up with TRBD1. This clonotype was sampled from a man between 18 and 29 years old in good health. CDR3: CASSSTAGTGNTQYF. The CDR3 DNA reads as TGTGCCAGCAGCTCCACTGCCGGGACAGGGAATACGCAGTATTTT.